The 26 T cell receptor beta chains presented below share a single source sample, sequenced in a study of CD8 T cells in Susac syndrome (dated by TCRdb to the late 2010s). Library creation used the immunoSEQ multiplex PCR assay. RNA was extracted using the RNeasy kit, and about 0.5 to 1 ug of the RNA was reverse transcribed with random hexamers. TCRdb trimmed the raw reads at Q25, called clones with MiXCR and kept productive beta chains. Rows are combined by CDR3 protein, so each entry shows the most common genes and DNA. Within this sample are under 95,000 distinct CDR3 sequences, with roughly 94% of them counted one time only. Roughly 0.31% of the sample belongs to the ten largest clones. Sequencing was carried out using CD4+ T cells from PBMCs. The receptors were sampled from a human donor with Susac syndrome.

The chain links TRBV15 to TRBJ1-5; the match to TRBD1 covers 8 bases. Trimming at V came to 2 bases and at J to 3 bases, leaving 9 bases not matched to a gene. CDR1 and CDR2 from the germline V gene are LNHNV and YYDKDF (reference sequence). This CDR3 has 17 amino acids. The CDR3 region has the DNA TGTGCCACCAGCAGAACACCGGACAGGGTCGTCAATCAGCCCCAGCATTTT. It encodes CATSRTPDRVVNQPQHF. Looking up the rest from reference TRBV15 and TRBJ1-5 gives the full variable domain: DAMVIQNPRYQVTQFGKPVTLSCSQTLNHNVMYWYQQKSSQAPKLLFHYYDKDFNNEADTPDNFQSRRPNTSFCFLDIRSPGLGDTAMYLCATSRTPDRVVNQPQHFGDGTRLSIL.

The genes are TRBV3-1 and TRBJ1-5; tentative D call: TRBD1 (6 bases). There are 14 residues in the CDR3. Germline CDR1 LGHDT, CDR2 YNNKEL (reference sequence). V was shortened by 1 base and J by 7 bases, with 11 bases between the two germline ends. The chain's CDR3 is CASSQGQVRQPQHF. CDR3 coding DNA: TGTGCCAGCAGCCAAGGACAGGTTCGGCAGCCCCAGCATTTT. The full variable domain, in which reference TRBV3-1 and TRBJ1-5 provide the parts outside the CDR3, is DTAVSQTPKYLVTQMGNDKSIKCEQNLGHDTMYWYKQDSKKFLKIMFSYNNKELIINETVPNRFSPKSPDKAHLNLHINSLELGDSAVYFCASSQGQVRQPQHFGDGTRLSIL.

The chain couples TRBV20-1 to TRBJ2-3; 10 bases are shared with TRBD2. After removal of 5 bases from V and 4 bases from J, the junction contained 6 bases not matched to a gene. Per the germline V gene, CDR1 is DFQATT and CDR2 is SNEGSKA (reference sequence). The CDR3 length is 14 residues. In DNA, the CDR3 is TGCAGTGCTGGCCTAGCGGGGGTTGCAGATACGCAGTATTTT. Protein sequence: CSAGLAGVADTQYF.

CDR3 amino acids: CASSRGQGENSPLHF. As DNA, the CDR3 is TGTGCCAGCAGCCGAGGACAGGGAGAGAATTCACCCCTCCACTTT. J is TRBJ1-6 and V is TRBV16; 8 bases are a match to TRBD1. Trimming at V came to 4 bases and at J to 7 bases, leaving 6 bases not matched to a gene. The CDR3 runs to 15 residues. The V gene's germline CDR1 is KGHSY and CDR2 FQNENV.

The chain uses TRBV9 and TRBJ2-1; 7 nucleotides align to TRBD1. Germline V lookup: CDR1 SGDLS, CDR2 YYNGEE. The CDR3 covers 16 residues. V lost 2 bases, J lost 0 bases, and 5 bases stayed unmatched. In DNA form, the CDR3 reads TGTGCCAGCAGCGTCCGAGGGGACAGCTCCTACAATGAGCAGTTCTTC. This sequence encodes CASSVRGDSSYNEQFF.

This chain connects TRBV29-1 to TRBJ2-7, with TRBD1 as a possible D gene (6 bases). V gave up 7 bases and J gave up 4 bases, with 11 bases separating them. The length of the CDR3 is 11 residues. From germline, CDR1 is SQVTM and CDR2 ANQGSEA. CDR3 in amino acids: CSALQGYEQYF. The CDR3 region has the DNA TGCAGCGCTTTACAGGGTTACGAGCAGTACTTC.

The chain employs TRBV6-6 and TRBJ1-1; D unclear. Between the trimmed V and J ends, which lost 5 bases and 0 bases, there was a span of 16 bases. There are 16 residues in the CDR3. Germline V gene sequence: CDR1 MNHNY, CDR2 SVGAGI (reference sequence). CDR3 DNA: TGTGCCAGCAGTGCTACCCGGACGGCAATGAACACTGAAGCTTTCTTT. It specifies CASSATRTAMNTEAFF.

The chain employs TRBV20-1 and TRBJ2-1; TRBD2 aligns across 10 bases. With V trimmed by 6 bases and J by 6 bases, 5 bases remained unmatched. From germline, CDR1 is DFQATT and CDR2 SNEGSKA (reference sequence). The CDR3 has 13 residues. Written as DNA, the CDR3 is TGCAGTGCCACTAGCGGGGTGGGCAATGAGCAGTTCTTC. Amino acids: CSATSGVGNEQFF.

The J gene is TRBJ1-2, the V gene TRBV23-1, with 11 positions matching TRBD1. TRBV23-1 is filed as an ORF, its function uncertain. V lost 3 bases, J lost 2 bases, and 14 bases stayed unmatched. The CDR3 sequence is 19 residues long. CDR3 amino acids: CASSHTKVRTGGANYGYTF. In DNA form, the CDR3 reads TGCGCCAGCAGTCACACCAAAGTCCGGACAGGGGGCGCGAACTATGGCTACACCTTC.

This clonotype was seen a single time. The CDR3 sequence: CASSQSGSSTEAFF. DNA of the CDR3: TGTGCCAGCAGCCAATCTGGGTCGAGCACTGAAGCTTTCTTT. The V gene is TRBV16, the J gene TRBJ1-1; D gene uncertain. Looked up from germline, CDR1 is KGHSY and CDR2 is FQNENV. V was trimmed by 0 bases and J by 4 bases, leaving 9 bases between them. There are 14 residues in the CDR3.

This chain joins TRBV24-1 and TRBJ2-3; 9 nucleotides agree with TRBD2. Per germline, CDR1 KGHDR and CDR2 SFDVKD. The CDR3 consists of 14 residues. J lost 7 bases, V lost 5 bases, and 6 bases had no gene match. DNA of the CDR3: TGTGCCACCAGTGGTGATGCGGGGGGGAATACGCAGTATTTT. It specifies CATSGDAGGNTQYF.

J is TRBJ1-4 and V is TRBV3-1; no reliable D call. CDR1 and CDR2 from the germline V gene are LGHDT and YNNKEL (reference sequence). This CDR3 comprises 15 residues. Deletions cut 4 bases from V and 5 bases from J, with 14 bases between. The CDR3 DNA reads TGTGCCAGCAGCCCTTGGGGAGGGCCGAATGAAAAACTGTTTTTT. Amino acid sequence: CASSPWGGPNEKLFF.

V is TRBV29-1 and J is TRBJ1-5, with 9 positions matching TRBD1. Trimming took 7 bases from V and 7 from J; bases not matched to a gene: 5. This CDR3 region has 12 residues. Looked up from germline, CDR1 is SQVTM and CDR2 is ANQGSEA. The CDR3 region is CSAAGQGQPQHF. For the CDR3, the DNA is TGCAGCGCCGCGGGACAGGGACAGCCCCAGCATTTT.

The chain carries TRBV30 and TRBJ1-3; 7 bases align to TRBD1. With V trimmed by 3 bases and J by 2 bases, 19 bases remained unmatched. In germline, CDR1 is GTSNPN, CDR2 SVGIG (reference sequence). The CDR3 covers 19 residues. CDR3 protein: CAWRGGLGSRGYAGNTIYF. CDR3 nucleotides: TGTGCCTGGAGAGGGGGATTAGGGAGCAGGGGGTACGCTGGAAACACCATATATTTT.

This clonotype has more than one count but fewer than ten. V and J are TRBV25-1 and TRBJ1-5; D unclear. The CDR3 length is 12 residues. CDR1 and CDR2 from the germline V gene are MGHDK and SYGVNS. V was shortened by 6 bases and J by 2 bases, with 5 bases between the two germline ends. CDR3 sequence (DNA): TGTGCCAGCAGCGTCGGCAATCAGCCCCAGCATTTT. It codes for CASSVGNQPQHF.

In nucleotides, the CDR3 is TGTGCCAGCAGTTGGGACAAGAGTTCACCCCTCCACTTT. Encoded protein: CASSWDKSSPLHF. The genes are TRBV6-6 and TRBJ1-6; weak D call: TRBD1 (6 bases). The CDR3 runs to 13 residues. The V gene's germline CDR1 is MNHNY and CDR2 SVGAGI (reference sequence). Trimming took off 4 bases at V and 9 bases at J, with 10 bases between the two ends.

V and J are TRBV29-1 and TRBJ1-2; D is unresolved. There are 12 residues in the CDR3. Germline V lookup: CDR1 SQVTM, CDR2 ANQGSEA. V was pared by 5 bases and J by 8 bases, with 15 bases between. In nucleotides, the CDR3 is TGCAGCGTTCATTCAGGAAAAGGGGGCTACACCTTC. Protein sequence: CSVHSGKGGYTF. Drawing the rest from reference TRBV29-1 and TRBJ1-2, the complete variable domain is SAVISQKPSRDICQRGTSLTIQCQVDSQVTMMFWYRQQPGQSLTLIATANQGSEATYESGFVIDKFPISRPNLTFSTLTVSNMSPEDSSIYLCSVHSGKGGYTFGSGTRLTVV.

This rearrangement joins TRBV7-9 to TRBJ1-2; D ambiguous. V was trimmed by 6 bases and J by 0 bases, leaving 20 bases between them. Looked up from germline, CDR1 is SEHNR and CDR2 is FQNEAQ (reference sequence). This CDR3 region has 17 residues. The CDR3 sequence is CASRKGLFTRANYGYTF. CDR3 sequence (DNA): TGTGCCAGCAGGAAAGGACTATTCACAAGAGCTAACTATGGCTACACCTTC. The whole variable domain, remainder taken from reference TRBV7-9 and TRBJ1-2, is DTGVSQNPRHKITKRGQNVTFRCDPISEHNRLYWYRQTLGQGPEFLTYFQNEAQLEKSRLLSDRFSAERPKGSFSTLEIQRTEQGDSAMYLCASRKGLFTRANYGYTFGSGTRLTVV.

The chain recombines TRBV12-2 with TRBJ2-5; TRBD1 is taken as the D call from the table, unchecked against the DNA. TRBV12-2 is described as a pseudogene. The CDR3 is 16 amino acids. CDR3 DNA sequence: TGTGCAAGTCGCTCCCCCCTCGGGGCTTCTCCGGAGACCCAGTACTTC. Amino acid sequence: CASRSPLGASPETQYF.

The CDR3 reads CASSFTSYETQYF. DNA for the CDR3: TGTGCCAGCAGCTTCACTAGCTATGAGACCCAGTACTTC. The gene calls are TRBV7-9 and TRBJ2-5; possibly TRBD2 for D (6 bases). V shed 3 bases and J shed 5 bases, with 10 bases lying between them. The germline V gene encodes CDR1 SEHNR and CDR2 FQNEAQ (reference sequence). The CDR3 loop spans 13 amino acids. The complete variable domain, with remaining parts taken from reference TRBV7-9 and TRBJ2-5, reads DTGVSQNPRHKITKRGQNVTFRCDPISEHNRLYWYRQTLGQGPEFLTYFQNEAQLEKSRLLSDRFSAERPKGSFSTLEIQRTEQGDSAMYLCASSFTSYETQYFGPGTRLLVL.

This chain uses TRBV20-1 with TRBJ2-7; 7 bases line up with TRBD2. This CDR3 region has 12 residues. CDR1 is DFQATT, CDR2 SNEGSKA, per germline (reference sequence). After removal of 7 bases from V and 6 bases from J, the junction contained 9 bases not matched to a gene. The CDR3 sequence is CSGGGDFGEQYF. CDR3 in DNA: TGCAGTGGGGGGGGTGATTTTGGCGAGCAGTACTTC.

The chain couples TRBV6-5 to TRBJ1-1; TRBD1 matches at 8 bases. After removal of 4 bases from V and 6 bases from J, the junction contained 4 bases not matched to a gene. The CDR3 extends over 13 amino acids. Germline lookup yields CDR1 MNHEY and CDR2 SVGAGI. The CDR3 spells CASSSDRESEAFF. As DNA, the CDR3 is TGTGCCAGCAGTTCGGACAGGGAATCTGAAGCTTTCTTT.

The V and J genes are TRBV7-6 and TRBJ2-5, with D possibly being TRBD1 (6 bases). The germline V gene has CDR1 SGHVS and CDR2 FNYEAQ. The CDR3 loop spans 14 amino acids. V was trimmed by 5 bases and J by 1 base, leaving 11 bases between them. The CDR3 sequence is CASSITGIQETQYF. Here the CDR3 DNA reads TGTGCCAGCAGCATTACAGGGATCCAAGAGACCCAGTACTTC. Full variable domain (outside the CDR3, taken from reference TRBV7-6 and TRBJ2-5): GAGVSQSPRYKVTKRGQDVALRCDPISGHVSLYWYRQALGQGPEFLTYFNYEAQQDKSGLPNDRFSAERPEGSISTLTIQRTEQRDSAMYRCASSITGIQETQYFGPGTRLLVL.

The V gene is TRBV20-1, the J gene TRBJ1-3; TRBD1 matches at 9 bases. Unmatched junction bases numbered 3, after V lost 4 bases and J lost 8 bases. From germline, CDR1 is DFQATT and CDR2 SNEGSKA (reference sequence). The CDR3 has 12 amino acids. The CDR3 region is CSAKTGGDTIYF. In DNA form, the CDR3 reads TGCAGTGCTAAGACAGGGGGAGACACCATATATTTT.

This clonotype has just one count. This chain connects TRBV12-5 to TRBJ2-6; D is unresolved. Germline CDR1 is LGHNT and CDR2 is FRNRAP. V dropped 9 bases and J dropped 0 bases, with 3 bases sitting between them. CDR3 size: 12 residues. The CDR3 nucleotides read TGTGCTAGCGACTCTGGGGCCAACGTCCTGACTTTC. This translates into CASDSGANVLTF.

J is TRBJ2-5 and V is TRBV5-4; 10 bases align to TRBD2. Per the germline V gene, CDR1 is SGHNT and CDR2 is YYREEE (reference sequence). Trimming took 1 base from V and 3 from J; bases not matched to a gene: 0. CDR3 length: 14 residues. The CDR3 loop reads CASSLLAGEETQYF. The CDR3 DNA reads TGTGCCAGCAGCTTGCTAGCGGGGGAAGAGACCCAGTACTTC.